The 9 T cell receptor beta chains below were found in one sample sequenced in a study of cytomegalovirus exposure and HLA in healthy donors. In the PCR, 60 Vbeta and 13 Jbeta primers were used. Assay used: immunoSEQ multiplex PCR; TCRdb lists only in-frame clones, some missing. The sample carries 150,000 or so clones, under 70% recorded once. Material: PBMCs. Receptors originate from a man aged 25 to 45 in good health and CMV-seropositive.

The DNA for the CDR3 is TGTGCCAGCAGCTCCCCCGGGACTAGACCGAACACCGGGGAGCTGTTTTTT. Residues: CASSSPGTRPNTGELFF. The rearrangement uses TRBV7-6 and TRBJ2-2; 8 bases are a match to TRBD2. The CDR3 contains 17 residues. V trimming: 4 bases; J trimming: 0 bases; junction bases outside the gene matches: 7. Germline loops: CDR1 SGHVS, CDR2 FNYEAQ.

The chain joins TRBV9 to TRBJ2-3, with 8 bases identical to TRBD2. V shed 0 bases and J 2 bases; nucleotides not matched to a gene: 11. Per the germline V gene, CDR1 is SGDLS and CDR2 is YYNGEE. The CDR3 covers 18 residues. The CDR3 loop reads CASSVVSGVAGFTDTQYF. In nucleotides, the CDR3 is TGTGCCAGCAGCGTAGTATCGGGTGTAGCGGGATTCACAGATACGCAGTATTTT.

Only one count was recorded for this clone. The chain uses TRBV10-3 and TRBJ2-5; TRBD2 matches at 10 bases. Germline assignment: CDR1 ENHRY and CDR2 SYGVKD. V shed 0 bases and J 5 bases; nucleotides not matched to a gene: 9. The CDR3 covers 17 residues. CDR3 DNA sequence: TGTGCCATCAGTGAGTCAGTAGCGGGAGGATTGCGGGAGACCCAGTACTTC. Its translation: CAISESVAGGLRETQYF.

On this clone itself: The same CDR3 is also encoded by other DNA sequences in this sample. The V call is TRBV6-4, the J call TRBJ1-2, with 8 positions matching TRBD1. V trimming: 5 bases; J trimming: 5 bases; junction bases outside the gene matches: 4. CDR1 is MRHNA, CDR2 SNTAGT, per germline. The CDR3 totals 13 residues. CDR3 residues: CASSQDRDYGYTF. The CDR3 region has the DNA TGTGCCAGCAGTCAGGACAGGGATTATGGCTACACCTTC.

The CDR3 region is CAWSDGISGSRETQYF. DNA of the CDR3: TGTGCCTGGAGTGACGGAATTAGCGGGAGTAGGGAGACCCAGTACTTC. The V call is TRBV30, the J call TRBJ2-5, with TRBD2 matching 9 bases. There are 16 residues in the CDR3. From germline, CDR1 is GTSNPN and CDR2 SVGIG (reference sequence). Trimming took 1 base from V and 5 from J; bases not matched to a gene: 11.

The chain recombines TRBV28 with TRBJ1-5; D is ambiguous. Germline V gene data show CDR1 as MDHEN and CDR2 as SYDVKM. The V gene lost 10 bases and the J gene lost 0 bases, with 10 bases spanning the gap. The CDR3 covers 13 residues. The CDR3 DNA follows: TGTGCCACCTTCCAGTATAGCAATCAGCCCCAGCATTTT. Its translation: CATFQYSNQPQHF. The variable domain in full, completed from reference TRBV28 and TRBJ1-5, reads DVKVTQSSRYLVKRTGEKVFLECVQDMDHENMFWYRQDPGLGLRLIYFSYDVKMKEKGDIPEGYSVSREKKERFSLILESASTNQTSMYLCATFQYSNQPQHFGDGTRLSIL.

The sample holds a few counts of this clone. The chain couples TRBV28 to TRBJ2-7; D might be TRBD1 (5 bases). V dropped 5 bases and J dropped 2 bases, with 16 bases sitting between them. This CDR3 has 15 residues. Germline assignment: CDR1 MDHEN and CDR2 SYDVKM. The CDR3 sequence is CASSKRQPDPYEQYF. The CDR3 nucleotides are TGTGCCAGCAGTAAAAGACAGCCTGATCCCTACGAGCAGTACTTC.

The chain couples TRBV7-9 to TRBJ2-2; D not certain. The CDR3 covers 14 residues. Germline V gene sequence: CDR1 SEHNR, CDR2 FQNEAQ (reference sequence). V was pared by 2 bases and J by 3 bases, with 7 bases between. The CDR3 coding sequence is TGTGCCAGCAGCTTACCCCGGGACACCGGGGAGCTGTTTTTT. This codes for CASSLPRDTGELFF.

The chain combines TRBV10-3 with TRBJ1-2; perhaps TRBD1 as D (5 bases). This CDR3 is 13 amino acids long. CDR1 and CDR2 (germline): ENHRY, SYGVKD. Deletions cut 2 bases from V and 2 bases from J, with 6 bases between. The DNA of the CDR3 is TGTGCCATCAGTGAGGACAGCAACTATGGCTACACCTTC. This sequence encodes CAISEDSNYGYTF.